The 21 T cell receptor beta chains presented below share a single source sample, sequenced in a study of blood T cell repertoires in COVID-19. Profiling relied on immunoSEQ multiplex PCR, and the TCRdb table lists in-frame clones only, not all of them. This sample carries nearly 350,000 clones, around nine tenths of them seen once, and the ten largest clones take about 7%. Sequences were obtained from peripheral blood. The receptors shown here come from a woman aged 70 to 79 with COVID-19, enrolled during active disease.

This clone was recorded a few times. The chain employs TRBV10-3 and TRBJ1-1; TRBD1 might be the D (6 bases). Germline V gene lookup returns CDR1 ENHRY and CDR2 SYGVKD. V gave up 7 bases and J gave up 0 bases, with 9 bases separating them. This CDR3 comprises 13 residues. The CDR3 DNA sequence: TGTGCCATCATGGACAGCATGAACACTGAAGCTTTCTTT. Translating gives CAIMDSMNTEAFF.

This rearrangement joins TRBV28 to TRBJ1-3, with 8 bases that match TRBD1. V gave up 8 bases and J gave up 0 bases; unmatched junction bases: 3. Germline loops: CDR1 MDHEN, CDR2 SYDVKM. This CDR3 has 14 amino acids. The CDR3 DNA reads TGTGCCAGCGTCACAGGGGGCTCTGGAAACACCATATATTTT. It yields the protein CASVTGGSGNTIYF. Based on the CDR3 plus reference TRBV28 and TRBJ1-3, the full variable domain is DVKVTQSSRYLVKRTGEKVFLECVQDMDHENMFWYRQDPGLGLRLIYFSYDVKMKEKGDIPEGYSVSREKKERFSLILESASTNQTSMYLCASVTGGSGNTIYFGEGSWLTVV.

The chain links TRBV9 to TRBJ1-2, with TRBD1 matching 10 bases. V dropped 0 bases and J dropped 8; count of bases not matched to a gene: 4. The V gene's germline CDR1 is SGDLS and CDR2 YYNGEE. The CDR3 totals 14 residues. The CDR3: CASSVGQGAKGYTF. The CDR3 nucleotides are TGTGCCAGCAGCGTAGGACAGGGGGCGAAGGGCTACACCTTC.

This clone appeared once. This sequence joins TRBV5-6 and TRBJ2-3, with TRBD2 as a possible D gene (5 bases). The V end lost 7 bases, the J end lost 0 bases, and 15 bases lay between the germline ends. Per germline, CDR1 SGHDT and CDR2 YYEEEE. The length of the CDR3 is 15 residues. CDR3 region: CASGWGGGSTDTQYF. Here the CDR3 DNA reads TGTGCCAGCGGATGGGGTGGAGGAAGCACAGATACGCAGTATTTT.

The chain uses TRBV15 and TRBJ2-4; 8 bases line up with TRBD2. CDR1 and CDR2 (germline): LNHNV, YYDKDF (reference sequence). The CDR3 has 15 amino acids. The V segment lost 4 bases and the J segment 4 bases; nucleotides outside the gene matches: 6. The CDR3 nucleotides are TGTGCCACCAGCACCGGGGGGGCTCGGAAAAACATTCAGTACTTC. It encodes CATSTGGARKNIQYF.

The CDR3 nucleotides are TGCGCCAGCAGCTTGTGGGCAGCGAACACTGAAGCTTTCTTT. This gives the protein CASSLWAANTEAFF. J is TRBJ1-1 and V is TRBV5-1, with D hard to call. The germline gives CDR1 SGHRS, CDR2 YFSETQ. Trimming shortened V by 1 base and J by 1 base, and 8 bases separated the two germline ends. CDR3 length: 14 amino acids.

The rearrangement joins TRBV19 to TRBJ1-3, with 7 bases matching TRBD1. From germline, CDR1 is LNHDA and CDR2 SQIVND (reference sequence). The ends lost 3 bases at V and 5 bases at J; junction bases unmatched: 7. The CDR3 extends over 15 amino acids. CDR3 residues: CASSMSTGWRNTIYF. CDR3 nucleotide sequence: TGTGCCAGTAGTATGTCGACAGGGTGGAGAAACACCATATATTTT.

The chain recombines TRBV29-1 with TRBJ2-7; D not resolved. The CDR3 extends over 11 amino acids. Germline loops: CDR1 SQVTM, CDR2 ANQGSEA. V was cut by 4 bases and J by 4 bases, with 8 bases left in between. The CDR3 bases are TGCAGCGTTGGGCGGTCTTACGAGCAGTACTTC. Its translation is CSVGRSYEQYF.

On this clone: Germline and junction disagree at one end, which may indicate a read error. The V call is TRBV7-2, the J call TRBJ1-2; D perhaps matches TRBD1 (6 bases). The germline V gene has CDR1 SGHTA and CDR2 FQGNSA. The CDR3 contains 14 residues. The CDR3 DNA follows: TGTGCCAGCACCTTAGACGGCAGGGGCTATGGCTACACCTTC. Its translation: CASTLDGRGYGYTF.

J is TRBJ1-1 and V is TRBV2; the match to TRBD1 covers 9 bases. V lost 3 bases and J lost 5; bases outside the gene matches: 10. The CDR3 consists of 16 residues. Germline CDR1 SNHLY, CDR2 FYNNEI. CDR3 sequence reads: CASSDTLGQGGTEAFF. CDR3 DNA sequence: TGTGCCAGCAGTGACACTCTGGGACAGGGTGGGACTGAAGCTTTCTTT.

The rearrangement uses TRBV7-9 and TRBJ2-1; TRBD1 might be the D (5 bases). Germline CDR1 is SEHNR and CDR2 is FQNEAQ (reference sequence). With 4 bases removed from V and 0 bases from J, the gap between germline ends came to 13 bases. The CDR3 contains 16 residues. CDR3 residues: CASSSGLGRSYNEQFF. The CDR3 nucleotides are TGTGCCAGCAGCTCCGGTCTGGGGCGCTCCTACAATGAGCAGTTCTTC.

Remarks on this clone: The same CDR3 also results from other DNA sequences found in this sample. The chain is built from TRBV5-1 and TRBJ1-1; 7 bases are a match to TRBD1. This CDR3 contains 14 residues. V was clipped by 2 bases and J by 0 bases; unmatched bases: 1. The germline gives CDR1 SGHRS, CDR2 YFSETQ. CDR3 amino acids: CASSFTGVNTEAFF. For the CDR3, the DNA is TGCGCCAGCAGCTTTACAGGGGTGAACACTGAAGCTTTCTTT.

The chain couples TRBV11-1 to TRBJ1-1, with 7 bases matching TRBD1. Trimming at V came to 1 base and at J to 4 bases, leaving 0 bases not matched to a gene. The germline V gene encodes CDR1 SGHAT and CDR2 FQDESV (reference sequence). CDR3 length: 13 residues. The CDR3: CASSLDRGTEAFF. In DNA, the CDR3 is TGTGCCAGCAGCTTAGACAGGGGCACTGAAGCTTTCTTT.

The V call is TRBV4-3, the J call TRBJ2-2, with 11 bases fitting TRBD2. The V segment lost 0 bases and the J segment 9 bases; nucleotides outside the gene matches: 6. The CDR3 has 16 amino acids. Germline CDR1 reads LGHNA; CDR2 reads YSLEER. CDR3 sequence (DNA): TGCGCCAGCAGCCAAGAGATTAGCGGGGGGGCCCGGGAGCTGTTTTTT. Encoded protein: CASSQEISGGARELFF.

V gene TRBV7-6 combines with J gene TRBJ2-2; the match to TRBD1 covers 9 bases. CDR3 length: 17 amino acids. Losses at the gene ends were 6 bases for V and 3 bases for J; bases not matched to a gene: 11. In germline, CDR1 is SGHVS, CDR2 FNYEAQ. The CDR3 sequence is CASRKLGGQGDTGELFF. Written as DNA, the CDR3 is TGTGCCAGCAGAAAACTGGGGGGACAGGGAGACACCGGGGAGCTGTTTTTT. Complete variable domain (other parts from reference TRBV7-6 and TRBJ2-2): GAGVSQSPRYKVTKRGQDVALRCDPISGHVSLYWYRQALGQGPEFLTYFNYEAQQDKSGLPNDRFSAERPEGSISTLTIQRTEQRDSAMYRCASRKLGGQGDTGELFFGEGSRLTVL.

V usage is TRBV19 and J usage is TRBJ1-2; 11 nucleotides line up with TRBD1. V dropped 11 bases and J dropped 4; count of bases not matched to a gene: 6. The CDR3 runs 13 residues. Germline CDR1 is LNHDA and CDR2 is SQIVND (reference sequence). The CDR3 spells CAASGTGGYGYTF. The CDR3 region has the DNA TGTGCCGCCTCCGGGACAGGGGGCTATGGCTACACCTTC.

The chain uses TRBV6-5 and TRBJ2-1; TRBD2 matches 11 bases. The germline CDR1 and CDR2 sequences are MNHEY and SVGAGI. The junction had 5 bases not matched to a gene; V was cut back by 6 bases and J by 4 bases. The CDR3 covers 15 residues. DNA for the CDR3: TGTGCCAGCAGCTCCGGGACTAGCGGATACAATGAGCAGTTCTTC. Residues: CASSSGTSGYNEQFF.

This chain uses TRBV11-2 with TRBJ2-7, with 8 positions matching TRBD2. The V gene end was trimmed by 5 bases and the J gene end by 2 bases; junction bases not matched to a gene: 8. In germline, CDR1 is SGHAT, CDR2 FQNNGV. This CDR3 has 15 amino acids. In DNA form, the CDR3 reads TGTGCCAGCAGCGCTGATTTCGGGGGGGCCTACGAGCAGTACTTC. As protein: CASSADFGGAYEQYF.

CDR3 residues: CASSTPGAGTDTQYF. CDR3 DNA: TGTGCCAGTAGTACGCCTGGGGCTGGCACAGATACGCAGTATTTT. This chain joins TRBV19 and TRBJ2-3, with D possibly matching TRBD1 (5 bases). The germline V gene has CDR1 LNHDA and CDR2 SQIVND (reference sequence). The V and J ends lost 4 bases and 1 base respectively, with 12 bases between them. This CDR3 spans 15 amino acids. The full variable domain, with the rest looked up from reference TRBV19 and TRBJ2-3, is DGGITQSPKYLFRKEGQNVTLSCEQNLNHDAMYWYRQDPGQGLRLIYYSQIVNDFQKGDIAEGYSVSREKKESFPLTVTSAQKNPTAFYLCASSTPGAGTDTQYFGPGTRLTVL.

This sequence joins TRBV10-3 and TRBJ1-1, with unresolved D. The V gene lost 8 bases and the J gene lost 0 bases, with 7 bases spanning the gap. Germline V gene data show CDR1 as ENHRY and CDR2 as SYGVKD. The CDR3 is 12 residues long. CDR3 bases: TGTGCCATCTCGGCGGTGAACACTGAAGCTTTCTTT. This translates into CAISAVNTEAFF.

This chain connects TRBV3-1 (or the pseudogene TRBV3-2) to TRBJ1-2; 8 nucleotides agree with TRBD1. Looked up from germline, CDR1 is LGHDT and CDR2 is YNNKEL (reference sequence). This CDR3 region has 14 residues. Germline trimming cut 1 base from V and 8 bases from J; bases unmatched to any gene: 6. In DNA form, the CDR3 reads TGTGCCAGCAGCCAAGGGTCACCAGGGGGCGGCTACACCTTC. This gives the protein CASSQGSPGGGYTF.